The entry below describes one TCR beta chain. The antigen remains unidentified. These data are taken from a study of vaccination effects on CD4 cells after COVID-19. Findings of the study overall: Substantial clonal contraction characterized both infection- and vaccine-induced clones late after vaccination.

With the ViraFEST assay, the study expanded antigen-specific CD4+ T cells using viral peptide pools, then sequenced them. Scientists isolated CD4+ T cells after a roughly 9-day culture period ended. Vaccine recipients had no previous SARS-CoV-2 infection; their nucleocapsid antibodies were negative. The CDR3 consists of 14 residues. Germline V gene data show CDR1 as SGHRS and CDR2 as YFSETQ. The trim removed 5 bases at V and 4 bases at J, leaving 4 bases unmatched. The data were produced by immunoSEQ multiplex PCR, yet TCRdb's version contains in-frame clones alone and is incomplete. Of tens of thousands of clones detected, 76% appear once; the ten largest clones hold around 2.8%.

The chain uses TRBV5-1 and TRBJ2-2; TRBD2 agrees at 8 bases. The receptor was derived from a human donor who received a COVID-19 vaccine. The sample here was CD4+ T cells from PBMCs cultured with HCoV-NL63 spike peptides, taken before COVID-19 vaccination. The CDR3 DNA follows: TGCGCCAGCAGTACGGCGGGGGGCACCGGGGAGCTGTTTTTT. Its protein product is CASSTAGGTGELFF.